This T cell receptor beta chain was profiled in a study of OX40 agonist ivuxolimab in advanced cancers. Notes on the study in general: With doses of 0.1 to 3.0 mg/kg, CD4+ and CD8+ blood T cells had undergone clonal expansion by week 6. Specificity for antigen went undetermined in the expanded peripheral T cells.

V shed 3 bases and J shed 11 bases, with 24 bases lying between them. Germline V gene lookup returns CDR1 SGDLS and CDR2 YYNGEE. The CDR3 consists of 16 residues. Points on this clone: Its cognate antigen is unknown.

Assay: immunoSEQ multiplex PCR; the TCRdb copy retains only in-frame clones and omits some. Seen here are about 60,000 clones, 70% to 90% observed once, and the top ten hold almost 4%. The rearrangement uses TRBV9 and TRBJ1-5; a weak D match, TRBD1 (5 bases). The sequence came from an adult with an advanced solid tumor such as melanoma, head and neck, liver or kidney cancer. Sequencing was performed on CD4+ or CD8+ T cells sorted from blood, taken in a trial of the OX40 agonist ivuxolimab. CDR3 sequence: CASSALRAGDFSAQHF. For the CDR3, the DNA is TGTGCCAGCAGCGCTTTAAGGGCGGGGGACTTTTCGGCCCAGCATTTT.